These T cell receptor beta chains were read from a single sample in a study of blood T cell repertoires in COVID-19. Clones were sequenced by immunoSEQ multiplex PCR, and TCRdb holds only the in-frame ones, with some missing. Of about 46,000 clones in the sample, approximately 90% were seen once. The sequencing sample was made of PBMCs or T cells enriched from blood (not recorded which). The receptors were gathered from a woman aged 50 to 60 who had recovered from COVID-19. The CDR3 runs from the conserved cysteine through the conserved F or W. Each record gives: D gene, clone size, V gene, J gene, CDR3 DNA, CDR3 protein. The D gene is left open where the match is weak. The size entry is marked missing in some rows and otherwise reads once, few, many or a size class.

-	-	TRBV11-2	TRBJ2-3	TGTGCCAGCAGCGACCCTCCCCTGGTTCAGGGAGATACGCAGTATTTT	CASSDPPLVQGDTQYF
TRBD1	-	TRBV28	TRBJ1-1	TGTGCCAGCAGTCCCCCGGACAGGGGGAGTCGAGCTTTCTTT	CASSPPDRGSRAFF
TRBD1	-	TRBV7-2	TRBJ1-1	TGTGCCAGCAGCCCGGGACAGGGGAGGGCTGAAGCTTTCTTT	CASSPGQGRAEAFF
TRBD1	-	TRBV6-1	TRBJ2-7	TGTGCCAGCAGTGATCTTGGGACAGGGCACTTC	CASSDLGTGHF
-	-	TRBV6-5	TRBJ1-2	TGTGCCAGCAGGGCTCAGAACGGAGGGGACCTTGGCTACACCTTC	CASRAQNGGDLGYTF
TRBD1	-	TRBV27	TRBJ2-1	TGTGCCAGCAGTTCCACCGACAGGGGGCGACCCTACAATGAGCAGTTCTTC	CASSSTDRGRPYNEQFF
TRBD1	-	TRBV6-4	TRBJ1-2	TGTGCCAGCAAGGGACAGGGCCTCGCAAACTATGGCTACACCTTC	CASKGQGLANYGYTF
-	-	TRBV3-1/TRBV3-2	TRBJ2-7	TGTGCCAGCAGCCCGCACCGGGGAGGAGAGCAGTACTTC	CASSPHRGGEQYF
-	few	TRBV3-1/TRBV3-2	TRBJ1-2	TGTGCCAGCAGTCCGCCAGGGAACTATGGCTACACCTTC	CASSPPGNYGYTF
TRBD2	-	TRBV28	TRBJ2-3	TGTGCCAGCAGTTTACGGGTAGCGGGGGATAGCACAGATACGCAGTATTTT	CASSLRVAGDSTDTQYF
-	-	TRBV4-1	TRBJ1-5	TGCGCCAGCAGCCAAGATCCACCCGGGGTGGGCAATCAGCCCCAGCATTTT	CASSQDPPGVGNQPQHF
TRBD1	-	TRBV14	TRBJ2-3	TGTGCCAGCAGCCAAGGACAGGGGGCCATTAAGCGGACAGATACGCAGTATTTT	CASSQGQGAIKRTDTQYF
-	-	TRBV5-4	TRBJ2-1	TGTGCCAGCAGCGCAGCGGACGAGCAGTTCTTC	CASSAADEQFF
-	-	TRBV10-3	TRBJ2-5	TGTGCCATCAGCCAATTGTACCAAGAGACCCAGTACTTC	CAISQLYQETQYF
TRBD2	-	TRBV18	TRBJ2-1	TGTGCCAGCTCACCATTTGCGGCGGGAGCAACCTACAATGAGCAGTTCTTC	CASSPFAAGATYNEQFF
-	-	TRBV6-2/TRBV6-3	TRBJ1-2	TGTGCCAGCAGCCCCGGGATCAACTATGGCTACACCTTC	CASSPGINYGYTF
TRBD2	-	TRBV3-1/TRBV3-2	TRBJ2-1	TGTGCCAGCAGCCAAGAAGGGGGACTAGCCGGGCAGTTCTTC	CASSQEGGLAGQFF
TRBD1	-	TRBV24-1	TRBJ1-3	TGTGCCACCAGTGATATACGATACCGGGACAGGGACTCTGGAAACACCATATATTTT	CATSDIRYRDRDSGNTIYF
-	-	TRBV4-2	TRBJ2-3	TGTGCCAGCAGCCAACATGCGGAGAGCACAGATACGCAGTATTTT	CASSQHAESTDTQYF
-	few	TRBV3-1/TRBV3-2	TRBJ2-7	TGTGCCAGCAGCCAAAGTGCGGGATCCCCTTACGAGCAGTACTTC	CASSQSAGSPYEQYF
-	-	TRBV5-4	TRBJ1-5	TGTGCCAGCAGCTTTGGAGGGGGGGAGAATCAGCCCCAGCATTTT	CASSFGGGENQPQHF
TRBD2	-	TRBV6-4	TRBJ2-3	TGTGCCAGCAGTGACGCCGGGGGGGCAGGAGATACGCAGTATTTT	CASSDAGGAGDTQYF
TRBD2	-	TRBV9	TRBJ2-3	TGTGCCAGCAGCGCGCGGACTAGCGGGATGAGGGCGGGCACAGATACGCAGTATTTT	CASSARTSGMRAGTDTQYF
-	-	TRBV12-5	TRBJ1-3	TGTGCTAGTGGTTTGTTACAGGGTTCACCAGCTGGAAACACCATATATTTT	CASGLLQGSPAGNTIYF
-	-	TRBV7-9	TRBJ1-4	TGTGCCAGCAGCTTGAATATCGGGGGAACAACTAATGAAAAACTGTTTTTT	CASSLNIGGTTNEKLFF
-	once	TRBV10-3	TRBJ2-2	TGTGCCATCAGTGGGACTATAGCAGGAGGGAGTAACCCCGGGGAGCTGTTTTTT	CAISGTIAGGSNPGELFF
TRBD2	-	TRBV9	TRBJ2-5	TGTGCCAGCAGCGTCAGCGGGGCGGAGACCCAGTACTTC	CASSVSGAETQYF
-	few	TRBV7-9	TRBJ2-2	TGTGCCAGCAGCAGAAAACTAGGTGTTATGAGGGCCGGGGAGCTGTTTTTT	CASSRKLGVMRAGELFF
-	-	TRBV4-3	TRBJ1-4	TGCGCCAGCAGCCAAGATCTCGGGGGGCAGGGTGAAAAACTGTTTTTT	CASSQDLGGQGEKLFF
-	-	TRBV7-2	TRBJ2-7	TGTGCCAGCAGCTTACAACGAGACGAGCAGTACTTC	CASSLQRDEQYF
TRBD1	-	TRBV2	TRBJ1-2	TGTGCCAGCAGTGAGAACAGGGGATCCTATGGCTACACCTTC	CASSENRGSYGYTF
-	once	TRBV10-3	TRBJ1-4	TGTGCCATCGGACAGCGAGCTAATGAAAAACTGTTTTTT	CAIGQRANEKLFF
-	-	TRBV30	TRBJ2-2	TGTGCCTGGAGGTGGGGGCCGGACACCGGGGAGCTGTTTTTT	CAWRWGPDTGELFF
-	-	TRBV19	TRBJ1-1	TGTGCCAGTAGTATCACCGGGACACCGGAAGCTTTCTTT	CASSITGTPEAFF
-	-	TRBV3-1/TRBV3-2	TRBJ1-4	TGTGCCAGCAGCCAACAGCGGCGCATAATGACAACTAATGAAAAACTGTTTTTT	CASSQQRRIMTTNEKLFF
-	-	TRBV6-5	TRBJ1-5	TGTGCCAGCAGACCAGGGGCAGGGGGCAATCAGCCCCAGCATTTT	CASRPGAGGNQPQHF
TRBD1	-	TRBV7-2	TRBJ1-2	TGTGCCAGCAGCTTGAACACAGGGGCGGCCTATGGCTACACCTTC	CASSLNTGAAYGYTF
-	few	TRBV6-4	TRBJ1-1	TGTGCCAGCAGCTTGACAGGGAACACTGAAGCTTTCTTT	CASSLTGNTEAFF
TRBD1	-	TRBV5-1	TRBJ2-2	TGCGCCAGCAGCAGGGACAGGCGGAGCACCGGGGAGCTGTTTTTT	CASSRDRRSTGELFF
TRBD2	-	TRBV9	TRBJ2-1	TGTGCCAGCAGCGCCCCTACTAGGGAGACTAGCGGGGGTTACAATGAGCAGTTCTTC	CASSAPTRETSGGYNEQFF
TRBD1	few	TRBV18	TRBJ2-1	TGTGCCAGCTCACCAGGTACAGGGGTACTTATAAATGAGCAGTTCTTC	CASSPGTGVLINEQFF
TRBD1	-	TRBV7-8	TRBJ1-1	TGTGCCAGCAGCTTAGCCGGGACAGGTGAAGCTTTCTTT	CASSLAGTGEAFF
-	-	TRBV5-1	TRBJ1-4	TGCGCCAGCAGCTTGGGGGTCGGCAGGCGGGGAGAAAAACTGTTTTTT	CASSLGVGRRGEKLFF
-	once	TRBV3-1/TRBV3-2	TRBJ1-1	TGTGCCAGCAGCCAAGATCGTGGGGGGGGCGCGGTGGACACTGAAGCTTTCTTT	CASSQDRGGGAVDTEAFF
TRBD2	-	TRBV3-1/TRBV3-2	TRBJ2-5	TGTGCCAGCAGCCAAGATCGGCTAGCGGGGGCCGATGGATACTTC	CASSQDRLAGADGYF
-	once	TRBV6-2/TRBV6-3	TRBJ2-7	TGTGCCAGCAGTCGGGACTTAACCAACGAGCAGTACTTC	CASSRDLTNEQYF
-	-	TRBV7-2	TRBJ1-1	TGTGCCAGCAGCACATACCCCGCAGGGAACACTGAAGCTTTCTTT	CASSTYPAGNTEAFF
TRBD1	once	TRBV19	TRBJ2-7	TGTGCCAGTAGCAGGACAGGGCAGAACGAGCAGTACTTC	CASSRTGQNEQYF
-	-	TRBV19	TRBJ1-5	TGTGCCAGTAGTAGGCAGGGTATGGTATTAGGTCAGCCCCAGCATTTT	CASSRQGMVLGQPQHF
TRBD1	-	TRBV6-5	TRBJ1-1	TGTGCCAGCAGCCCGGCGAGGACAGGGGGCGAAGCTTTCTTT	CASSPARTGGEAFF
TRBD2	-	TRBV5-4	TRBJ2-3	TGTGCCAGCAGCCCTCCTTACTGGGGGGGACGCACAGATACGCAGTATTTT	CASSPPYWGGRTDTQYF
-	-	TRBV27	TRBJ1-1	TGTGCCAGCAGCACCGCCGGGACTGCGAACACTGAAGCTTTCTTT	CASSTAGTANTEAFF
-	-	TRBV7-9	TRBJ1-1	TGTGCCAGCAGCTTAGCGGGGAGGGATGGCGAAGCTTTCTTT	CASSLAGRDGEAFF